One and the same sample provided the 14 T cell receptor beta chains below, sequenced in a study of blood T cell repertoires in COVID-19. Profiled with immunoSEQ multiplex PCR; TCRdb holds only in-frame clones, not every one. The table lists around 30,000 clones, 88% of them singletons. The specimen was peripheral blood. These receptor sequences come from a human donor with active COVID-19. The donor label of this sample is uncertain.

This rearrangement joins TRBV7-8 to TRBJ1-5; 12 bases are shared with TRBD1. CDR3 size: 16 residues. Germline-derived CDR1 and CDR2 are SGHVS and FQNEAQ. V was pared by 1 base and J by 7 bases, with 5 bases of the junction left unmatched. In DNA form, the CDR3 reads TGTGCCAGCAGCTTAGGGGACAGGGGGCTAGGGCAGCCCCAGCATTTT. Amino acid sequence: CASSLGDRGLGQPQHF.

The V call is TRBV9, the J call TRBJ1-1; D not certain. The V end was cut by 3 bases, the J end by 4 bases, with 13 bases between. CDR3 size: 14 residues. Germline V lookup: CDR1 SGDLS, CDR2 YYNGEE. The chain's CDR3 is CASSEHGDTTEAFF. The CDR3 DNA reads TGTGCCAGCAGCGAGCACGGGGATACCACTGAAGCTTTCTTT.

This sequence joins TRBV9 and TRBJ2-2; the D gene is possibly TRBD1 (6 bases). Between the trimmed V and J ends, which lost 0 bases and 4 bases, there was a span of 7 bases. The germline gives CDR1 SGDLS, CDR2 YYNGEE. CDR3 length: 14 amino acids. The CDR3 sequence: CASSVGQATGELFF. CDR3 nucleotide sequence: TGTGCCAGCAGCGTAGGACAGGCCACCGGGGAGCTGTTTTTT.

The chain links TRBV25-1 to TRBJ1-2, with unresolved D. V was pared by 1 base and J by 7 bases, with 13 bases between. The CDR3 contains 14 residues. Germline V lookup: CDR1 MGHDK, CDR2 SYGVNS. The chain's CDR3 is CASSESGKTGGYTF. Written as DNA, the CDR3 is TGTGCCAGCAGTGAATCGGGGAAAACGGGTGGCTACACCTTC.

This chain joins TRBV24-1 and TRBJ2-5, with a weak D call TRBD2 (5 bases). Between the trimmed V and J ends, which lost 3 bases and 5 bases, there was a span of 9 bases. The CDR3 consists of 13 residues. Per the germline V gene, CDR1 is KGHDR and CDR2 is SFDVKD. In DNA form, the CDR3 reads TGTGCCACCAGTGATCCGGGGAAGGAGACCCAGTACTTC. Amino acid sequence: CATSDPGKETQYF.

The chain recombines TRBV15 with TRBJ1-2; TRBD1 might be the D (6 bases). The length of the CDR3 is 20 residues. Trimming left V 0 bases short and J 6 bases short, with 29 bases between. In germline, CDR1 is LNHNV, CDR2 YYDKDF (reference sequence). CDR3 nucleotides: TGTGCCACCAGCAGAGACGTCGTGAGAGGTTCGATTTCCGGGGGGCATGGCTACACCTTC. This sequence encodes CATSRDVVRGSISGGHGYTF.

The gene calls are TRBV4-2 and TRBJ1-1; TRBD1 might be the D (5 bases). V was shortened by 3 bases and J by 1 base, with 9 bases between the two germline ends. The germline CDR1 and CDR2 sequences are LGHNA and YNFKEQ. This CDR3 spans 14 amino acids. This CDR3 is CASSQVGGNTEAFF. In nucleotides, the CDR3 is TGTGCCAGCAGCCAGGTCGGGGGGAACACTGAAGCTTTCTTT.

The genes are TRBV5-1 and TRBJ2-5; 7 nucleotides match TRBD2. CDR1 is SGHRS, CDR2 YFSETQ, per germline. The CDR3 has 16 amino acids. With 4 bases clipped from V and 4 bases from J, the junction kept 13 bases outside the gene matches. Here the CDR3 DNA reads TGCGCCAGCAGCCCCGGGACTATTTTTAGTTCAGAGACCCAGTACTTC. This gives the protein CASSPGTIFSSETQYF.

The V and J genes are TRBV7-9 and TRBJ1-1; TRBD1 might be the D (5 bases). The ends were cut back, 5 bases at V and 5 bases at J, with 24 bases in the middle. This CDR3 has 17 residues. The germline CDR1 and CDR2 sequences are SEHNR and FQNEAQ (reference sequence). CDR3 DNA sequence: TGTGCCAGCAGCGTTGAAAAGGGCCGGGACTACACAACTGAAGCTTTCTTT. Residues: CASSVEKGRDYTTEAFF.

This chain joins TRBV4-2 and TRBJ2-3; D perhaps matches TRBD2 (5 bases). V was pared by 4 bases and J by 6 bases, with 17 bases between. CDR1 is LGHNA and CDR2 is YNFKEQ in the germline V gene. CDR3 length: 15 residues. Written as DNA, the CDR3 is TGTGCCAGCAGCCGCGACTACCAAAATAGGGATACGCAGTATTTT. This gives the protein CASSRDYQNRDTQYF.

The V and J genes are TRBV6-2 or TRBV6-3 and TRBJ2-5; the D is unclear. Trimming took off 4 bases at V and 2 bases at J, with 14 bases between the two ends. The germline CDR1 and CDR2 sequences are MNHEY and SVGEGT. CDR3 length: 15 residues. CDR3 sequence (DNA): TGTGCCAGCAGTTCTACCCAACAGTCACAAGAGACCCAGTACTTC. This codes for CASSSTQQSQETQYF.

This chain connects TRBV29-1 to TRBJ2-3, with D hard to call. Germline V gene sequence: CDR1 SQVTM, CDR2 ANQGSEA. The CDR3 is 13 residues long. Trimming took off 2 bases at V and 6 bases at J, with 12 bases between the two ends. The CDR3 loop reads CSVEMRSPDTQYF. CDR3 in DNA: TGCAGCGTTGAAATGCGGTCCCCGGATACGCAGTATTTT.

As to this clone: Sequence at one end of the junction differs from germline and may be a read error. The chain has TRBV7-7 and TRBJ2-2, with 7 bases that match TRBD1. CDR3 size: 15 residues. Germline V lookup: CDR1 SSHAT, CDR2 FNYEAQ (reference sequence). The chain's CDR3 is CASSLSTGVSGELFF. In DNA, the CDR3 is TGTGCTAGCAGCTTAAGCACAGGGGTCTCCGGGGAGCTGTTTTTT.

As concerns this clone: The junction and the germline gene differ at one end; a read error may be behind it. This chain connects TRBV29-1 to TRBJ2-2, with unresolved D. The CDR3 covers 18 residues. The germline V gene has CDR1 SQVTM and CDR2 ANQGSEA. The CDR3 sequence: CSVEDRSLKRNLTWELFF. The CDR3, as DNA: TGCAGCGTTGAAGACCGGTCCCTCAAGCGAAACCTCACCTGGGAGCTGTTTTTT.